The clone carrying this T cell receptor beta chain was seen a handful of times. The target antigen is unknown. These donors, healthy bone marrow donors, were studied. The data derive from a study of cytomegalovirus exposure and HLA in healthy donors. Study-level information: Earlier sequencing of some 170 million T cells yielded 100 million to 140 million unique TCR beta sequences.

Study-wide results and limits: HLA allele associations emerged for about 16,000 TCR beta sequences in a later analysis, at 0.05 false discovery rate. Most TCR beta V segments were productive about 87% or about 30% of the time in an earlier analysis.

The PCR had 60 Vbeta and 13 Jbeta primers. Produced via immunoSEQ multiplex PCR; TCRdb's table is partial and in-frame only. The data contain 100,000 or so clones, 81% of them singletons. This clonotype was obtained from a middle-aged man in good health and CMV-seropositive. Sequencing input: PBMCs.

CDR3 in amino acids: CASSLGGLKSGNTIYF. For the CDR3, the DNA is TGTGCCAGCAGTTTAGGGGGACTAAAATCTGGAAACACCATATATTTT. The chain carries TRBV28 and TRBJ1-3; TRBD1 might be the D (5 bases). Per the germline V gene, CDR1 is MDHEN and CDR2 is SYDVKM. The V end lost 2 bases, the J end lost 1 base, and 12 bases lay between the germline ends. This CDR3 has 16 residues.